These 25 T cell receptor beta chains came from one sample sequenced in a study of patients and donors after allogeneic stem cell transplantation. Via MiXCR, TCRdb re-called the RT-PCR reads, giving one row per CDR3 protein. This sample has 7,500 to 10,000 distinct CDR3 sequences, with 5.5% to 7% found just once. The sequenced sample was blood, either unsorted or a sorted T cell fraction (not recorded which). Receptor source: a human donor who was either an allogeneic HSCT recipient or a stem cell or donor lymphocyte infusion donor (not recorded which). It is not recorded whose cells these are; they may come from a transplant donor.

This clonotype has only a few counts. The V gene is TRBV2, the J gene TRBJ2-6, with D perhaps assigned TRBD1 or TRBD2 (5 bases each). The CDR3 consists of 16 residues. Germline V gives CDR1 SNHLY, CDR2 FYNNEI. Trimming left V 4 bases short and J 0 bases short, with 10 bases between. The CDR3 protein is CASSAQGRSGANVLTF. CDR3 sequence (DNA): TGTGCCAGCAGTGCGCAGGGACGCTCTGGGGCCAACGTCCTGACTTTC.

This clonotype was recorded at least ten times. The J gene is TRBJ1-3, the V gene TRBV6-2 or TRBV6-3; D is uncertain. This CDR3 has 16 residues. The V end was cut by 2 bases, the J end by 4 bases, with 15 bases between. Germline CDR1 reads MNHEY; CDR2 reads SVGEGT. This chain's CDR3 is CASSYPRMVVGNTIYF. DNA for the CDR3: TGTGCCAGCAGTTACCCCCGAATGGTCGTCGGAAACACCATATATTTT.

V is TRBV20-1 and J is TRBJ2-2; 10 bases are shared with TRBD2. This CDR3 comprises 17 residues. CDR1 is DFQATT and CDR2 is SNEGSKA in the germline V gene (reference sequence). V lost 6 bases and J lost 4; bases outside the gene matches: 14. This chain's CDR3 is CSAKKSGRAWLTGELFF. The CDR3 DNA sequence: TGCAGTGCCAAAAAAAGCGGGAGGGCCTGGCTCACCGGGGAGCTGTTTTTT.

Many counts were recorded for this clonotype. This chain uses TRBV4-1 with TRBJ1-3, with unresolved D. This CDR3 has 16 residues. V dropped 4 bases and J dropped 0 bases, with 13 bases sitting between them. CDR1 and CDR2 from the germline V gene are MGHRA and YSYEKL. DNA of the CDR3: TGCGCCAGCAGCCCCGGGGAAAACCTCTCTGGAAACACCATATATTTT. Protein sequence: CASSPGENLSGNTIYF.

This clonotype was seen many times. This chain connects TRBV7-9 to TRBJ1-1; a weak D match, TRBD1 (5 bases). The V end was cut by 6 bases, the J end by 0 bases, with 14 bases between. Germline V lookup: CDR1 SEHNR, CDR2 FQNEAQ (reference sequence). This CDR3 contains 15 residues. CDR3 sequence reads: CASSTGPGLNTEAFF. In DNA form, the CDR3 reads TGTGCCAGCAGTACGGGCCCAGGGCTGAACACTGAAGCTTTCTTT.

V gene TRBV11-2 combines with J gene TRBJ1-3, with TRBD1 matching over 7 bases. Germline V gene sequence: CDR1 SGHAT, CDR2 FQNNGV. Trimming removed 5 bases from V and 8 bases from J; junction bases left unmatched: 9. The CDR3 runs 14 residues. The CDR3, as DNA: TGTGCCAGCAGCGCCCTGACAGGGAAGCACACCATATATTTT. As protein: CASSALTGKHTIYF.

The sample holds many counts of this clonotype. The J gene is TRBJ2-2, the V gene TRBV5-5; TRBD1 might be the D (6 bases). The germline CDR1 and CDR2 sequences are SGHKS and YYEKEE (reference sequence). The CDR3 extends over 14 amino acids. V was cut by 4 bases and J by 5 bases, with 12 bases left in between. In DNA form, the CDR3 reads TGTGCCAGCAGCCTACTCAGGGGAACCGGGGAGCTGTTTTTT. As protein: CASSLLRGTGELFF.

This clonotype was seen more than once but under ten times. V usage is TRBV27 and J usage is TRBJ1-2, with D perhaps matching TRBD1 (5 bases). The ends were cut back, 5 bases at V and 7 bases at J, with 17 bases in the middle. Germline CDR1 MNHEY, CDR2 SMNVEV (reference sequence). CDR3 length: 14 amino acids. The chain's CDR3 is CASSPVGTFSGYTF. As DNA, the CDR3 is TGTGCCAGCAGTCCCGTCGGGACCTTCTCTGGCTACACCTTC.

By share of the sample, this clonotype is medium-sized. The V gene is TRBV29-1, the J gene TRBJ2-1; no firm D call. With 5 bases removed from V and 7 bases from J, the gap between germline ends came to 15 bases. Per the germline V gene, CDR1 is SQVTM and CDR2 is ANQGSEA. This CDR3 is 13 amino acids long. In DNA, the CDR3 is TGCAGCGTTTTAGGCCCATCCTTGAATGAGCAGTTCTTC. Its translation: CSVLGPSLNEQFF.

This clonotype occurred many times. CDR3 residues: CAWYGLAGGPRHNEQFF. CDR3 bases: TGTGCCTGGTACGGACTAGCGGGAGGGCCTAGGCACAATGAGCAGTTCTTC. The chain recombines TRBV30 with TRBJ2-1, with TRBD2 matching over 15 bases. The germline V gene has CDR1 GTSNPN and CDR2 SVGIG (reference sequence). Losses at the gene ends were 5 bases for V and 5 bases for J; bases not matched to a gene: 10. The length of the CDR3 is 17 residues.

This clonotype was found many times. This chain uses TRBV5-4 with TRBJ2-3; 11 nucleotides match TRBD2. CDR3 size: 16 residues. Trimming cost V 2 bases and J 1 base; bases outside gene matches: 3. CDR1 SGHNT and CDR2 YYREEE come from the germline V gene (reference sequence). The CDR3 here is CASSFRLAGRTDTQYF. CDR3 in DNA: TGTGCCAGCAGCTTTCGACTAGCGGGACGCACAGATACGCAGTATTTT.

This clonotype was detected many times. This rearrangement joins TRBV6-5 to TRBJ1-6; D ambiguous. The CDR3 is 15 amino acids. Trimming pared 5 bases from V and 4 bases from J, leaving 12 bases between. Germline-derived CDR1 and CDR2 are MNHEY and SVGAGI. The CDR3 bases are TGTGCCAGCAGTCCTGGGCGTGATTATAATTCACCCCTCCACTTT. Its protein is CASSPGRDYNSPLHF.

A remark on this clonotype: A much larger clonotype is one base distant, so this may be a read error. The CDR3 protein is CASSFRREYEQYF. The CDR3 DNA reads as TGTGCCAGCAGTTTCAGGAGAGAGTACGAGCAGTACTTC. This sequence joins TRBV12-3 or TRBV12-4 and TRBJ2-7, with unresolved D. Trimming pared 3 bases from V and 4 bases from J, leaving 10 bases between. CDR3 length: 13 amino acids.

This clonotype was recorded at least ten times. The V call is TRBV29-1, the J call TRBJ2-7, with 7 bases fitting TRBD2. This CDR3 region has 16 residues. Per the germline V gene, CDR1 is SQVTM and CDR2 is ANQGSEA. The V gene end was trimmed by 5 bases and the J gene end by 4 bases; junction bases not matched to a gene: 17. CDR3 sequence reads: CSVYSGTNSPPYEQYF. The DNA of the CDR3 is TGCAGCGTTTACAGCGGGACGAACTCACCCCCTTACGAGCAGTACTTC.

By share, this clonotype ranks as medium-sized. The J gene is TRBJ2-1, the V gene TRBV7-3; D might be TRBD2 (5 bases). From germline, CDR1 is SGHTA and CDR2 FQGTGA. The CDR3 contains 14 residues. Trimming cost V 5 bases and J 0 bases, with 8 bases left between them. In DNA, the CDR3 is TGTGCCAGCAGCCGGGGTAGCTCCTACAATGAGCAGTTCTTC. Translation gives CASSRGSSYNEQFF.

There are many counts of this clonotype. The chain links TRBV18 to TRBJ1-4, with D possibly TRBD1 on 5 matching bases. V lost 4 bases to trimming and J lost 5 bases, with 8 bases between them. Germline V gives CDR1 KGHSH, CDR2 LQKENI. The CDR3 extends over 13 amino acids. The CDR3 region is CASSRGSNEKLFF. The DNA of the CDR3 is TGTGCCAGCTCACGGGGGAGCAATGAAAAACTGTTTTTT.

This clonotype appeared a few times. This chain connects TRBV18 to TRBJ2-1, with D uncertain. The CDR3 is 15 amino acids. The germline CDR1 and CDR2 sequences are KGHSH and LQKENI. The V gene lost 4 bases and the J gene lost 1 base, with 11 bases spanning the gap. As DNA, the CDR3 is TGTGCCAGCTCACTTCTTCTCGGTTCCTACAATGAGCAGTTCTTC. Residues: CASSLLLGSYNEQFF.

There are many counts of this clonotype. V and J are TRBV20-1 and TRBJ1-1; no clear D gene. The germline CDR1 and CDR2 sequences are DFQATT and SNEGSKA (reference sequence). This CDR3 is built from 12 residues. V lost 3 bases and J lost 6, with 11 bases in between. CDR3 nucleotide sequence: TGCAGTGCTAGTAGTAACGGGCCTGAAGCTTTCTTT. Amino acid sequence: CSASSNGPEAFF.

This clonotype was detected a few times. The rearrangement uses TRBV7-6 and TRBJ2-3; D unresolved. V was cut by 2 bases and J by 1 base, with 10 bases left in between. Germline V gene lookup returns CDR1 SGHVS and CDR2 FNYEAQ. CDR3 length: 15 amino acids. The CDR3, as DNA: TGTGCCAGCAGCTTAAGCCGAGTCGGCACAGATACGCAGTATTTT. Encoded protein: CASSLSRVGTDTQYF.

Ten or more counts support this clonotype. CDR3 region: CASSPDPSGANVLTF. In DNA, the CDR3 is TGCGCCAGCAGCCCTGACCCCTCTGGGGCCAACGTCCTGACTTTC. The V gene is TRBV5-1, the J gene TRBJ2-6, with D unclear. The germline V gene has CDR1 SGHRS and CDR2 YFSETQ. V was shortened by 4 bases and J by 0 bases, with 8 bases between the two germline ends. This CDR3 is 15 amino acids long.

The chain combines TRBV19 with TRBJ1-3; TRBD1 matches at 10 bases. The ends lost 6 bases at V and 2 bases at J; junction bases unmatched: 1. The CDR3 is made up of 14 amino acids. From germline, CDR1 is LNHDA and CDR2 SQIVND (reference sequence). The CDR3 here is CASSGTGAGNTIYF. DNA for the CDR3: TGTGCCAGTAGCGGGACAGGGGCTGGAAACACCATATATTTT.

This clonotype was seen ten or more times. The chain uses TRBV25-1 and TRBJ2-7, with D perhaps TRBD1 (5 bases). From germline, CDR1 is MGHDK and CDR2 SYGVNS. CDR3 length equals 13 residues. Trimming took off 3 bases at V and 1 base at J, with 7 bases between the two ends. Here the CDR3 reads CASSDPGSYEQYF. The CDR3 DNA is TGTGCCAGCAGTGATCCAGGGTCCTACGAGCAGTACTTC.

This clonotype was observed a few times. V and J are TRBV2 and TRBJ2-7; 12 nucleotides match TRBD2. The V gene's germline CDR1 is SNHLY and CDR2 FYNNEI. CDR3 size: 16 residues. J gave up 3 bases and V 4 bases, and 7 bases lay outside the gene matches. CDR3 bases: TGTGCCAGCAGTGGTGGGACTAGCGGGCAACACTACGAGCAGTACTTC. Translation gives CASSGGTSGQHYEQYF.

Relative to its sample, this clonotype is medium-sized. This chain uses TRBV7-2 with TRBJ1-6, with D unresolved. Trimming shortened V by 5 bases and J by 7 bases, and 18 bases separated the two germline ends. The germline CDR1 and CDR2 sequences are SGHTA and FQGNSA. The CDR3 contains 16 residues. Written as DNA, the CDR3 is TGTGCCAGCAGCCCCCGGTACTCGGCGGCCAATTCACCCCTCCACTTT. Translating gives CASSPRYSAANSPLHF.

In its sample, this clonotype ranks as medium-sized. The chain is built from TRBV6-6 and TRBJ1-1, with D possibly being TRBD1 (5 bases). Trimming took off 7 bases at V and 1 base at J, with 10 bases between the two ends. The CDR3 sequence is 13 residues long. Germline assignment: CDR1 MNHNY and CDR2 SVGAGI (reference sequence). CDR3 sequence: CASKPGRNTEAFF. DNA of the CDR3: TGTGCCAGCAAGCCGGGACGGAACACTGAAGCTTTCTTT.